Presented here are 17 T cell receptor beta chains from one specimen sequenced in a study of blood T cell repertoires in COVID-19. The repertoire was sequenced with immunoSEQ multiplex PCR; TCRdb's copy has only in-frame clones and lacks some. The table lists tens of thousands of clones, approximately 85% of them singletons, with about 14% in the top ten. The sample consisted of peripheral blood. Every receptor here comes from a human donor with acute or convalescent COVID-19. The donor label of this sample is uncertain.

This clone has only a few counts. This chain joins TRBV2 and TRBJ1-1; possibly TRBD1 for D (5 bases). The germline V gene encodes CDR1 SNHLY and CDR2 FYNNEI. The germline V and J ends were trimmed by 7 bases and 3 bases, with 15 bases remaining between them. This CDR3 has 14 residues. The CDR3 sequence: CASIGSREYTEAFF. As DNA, the CDR3 is TGTGCCAGCATAGGCTCCAGGGAATACACTGAAGCTTTCTTT. The variable domain in full, completed from reference TRBV2 and TRBJ1-1, reads EPEVTQTPSHQVTQMGQEVILRCVPISNHLYFYWYRQILGQKVEFLVSFYNNEISEKSEIFDDQFSVERPDGSNFTLKIRSTKLEDSAMYFCASIGSREYTEAFFGQGTRLTVV.

This chain uses TRBV5-5 with TRBJ2-1; 9 bases map to TRBD2. The CDR3 runs to 18 residues. The V and J ends lost 2 bases and 10 bases, in that order; junction bases with no gene match: 19. CDR1 SGHKS and CDR2 YYEKEE come from the germline V gene (reference sequence). The CDR3 DNA is TGTGCCAGCAGCTTTAGGGTTTTAGCGGGGGCCCCTCTTTTAGAGCAGTTCTTC. This encodes CASSFRVLAGAPLLEQFF. The full variable domain, its missing parts supplied by reference TRBV5-5 and TRBJ2-1, is DAGVTQSPTHLIKTRGQQVTLRCSPISGHKSVSWYQQVLGQGPQFIFQYYEKEERGRGNFPDRFSARQFPNYSSELNVNALLLGDSALYLCASSFRVLAGAPLLEQFFGPGTRLTVL.

The rearrangement joins TRBV2 to TRBJ2-2, with 11 bases aligning to TRBD2. The V and J ends lost 9 bases and 1 base, in that order; junction bases with no gene match: 1. Germline V gene lookup returns CDR1 SNHLY and CDR2 FYNNEI. The CDR3 is 14 amino acids. The CDR3 sequence: CARGLAENTGELFF. CDR3 nucleotides: TGTGCCAGGGGACTAGCGGAGAACACCGGGGAGCTGTTTTTT.

In its sample, this clone was seen once. The CDR3 sequence: CASIGRTGEAFF. The CDR3 nucleotides read TGTGCCAGCATTGGAAGGACAGGTGAAGCTTTCTTT. The J gene is TRBJ1-1, the V gene TRBV27; the match to TRBD1 covers 7 bases. V was pared by 7 bases and J by 7 bases, with 6 bases of the junction left unmatched. The CDR3 is 12 residues long. Looked up from germline, CDR1 is MNHEY and CDR2 is SMNVEV (reference sequence).

The chain links TRBV15 to TRBJ2-7; the match to TRBD2 covers 12 bases. V lost 2 bases, J lost 5 bases, and 19 bases stayed unmatched. CDR3 length: 20 residues. Germline values: CDR1 LNHNV, CDR2 YYDKDF (reference sequence). The CDR3 nucleotides are TGTGCCACCAGCAGACTACGGACCGGACTAGCGGGGTCCCGTGGGCACGAGCAGTACTTC. Its protein product is CATSRLRTGLAGSRGHEQYF.

V is TRBV2 and J is TRBJ1-1; 8 positions agree with TRBD1. Germline trimming cut 2 bases from V and 0 bases from J; bases unmatched to any gene: 5. CDR3 size: 16 residues. Germline lookup yields CDR1 SNHLY and CDR2 FYNNEI. The CDR3 reads CASSEWGTGVNTEAFF. Written as DNA, the CDR3 is TGTGCCAGCAGTGAATGGGGGACAGGAGTGAACACTGAAGCTTTCTTT.

This sequence joins TRBV6-5 and TRBJ1-1; maybe TRBD1 (6 bases). The CDR3 contains 15 residues. V was clipped by 5 bases and J by 1 base, with 14 bases between them. Germline-derived CDR1 and CDR2 are MNHEY and SVGAGI. CDR3 sequence: CASSRTGKGNTEAFF. The CDR3 coding sequence is TGTGCCAGCAGTAGAACAGGGAAGGGGAACACTGAAGCTTTCTTT.

V usage is TRBV24-1 and J usage is TRBJ2-2; TRBD1 is a possible D gene (5 bases). Germline V lookup: CDR1 KGHDR, CDR2 SFDVKD. Between the trimmed V and J ends, which lost 4 bases and 1 base, there was a span of 9 bases. CDR3 length equals 15 residues. In DNA, the CDR3 is TGTGCCACCAGTGACCACGGACAGAACACCGGGGAGCTGTTTTTT. Translated, it gives CATSDHGQNTGELFF.

This chain joins TRBV6-2 or TRBV6-3 and TRBJ1-2, with D perhaps matching TRBD1 (6 bases). The CDR3 sequence is 15 residues long. The V end lost 5 bases, the J end lost 2 bases, and 15 bases lay between the germline ends. From germline, CDR1 is MNHEY and CDR2 SVGEGT. The CDR3 bases are TGTGCCAGCAGTATGTGGACAGATTACAACTATGGCTACACCTTC. Its protein product is CASSMWTDYNYGYTF.

This clone was counted between two and nine times. The chain recombines TRBV6-5 with TRBJ1-6; TRBD1 aligns across 11 bases. Germline V gives CDR1 MNHEY, CDR2 SVGAGI. This CDR3 comprises 15 residues. V dropped 0 bases and J dropped 8; count of bases not matched to a gene: 0. The CDR3 DNA reads as TGTGCCAGCAGTTACTCGGGACAGGGGGATTCACCCCTCCACTTT. Its translation is CASSYSGQGDSPLHF.

This clone was seen more than once but under ten times. The chain recombines TRBV4-2 with TRBJ2-3, with TRBD2 matching 13 bases. Germline CDR1 LGHNA, CDR2 YNFKEQ. This CDR3 has 16 residues. V trimming: 0 bases; J trimming: 4 bases; junction bases outside the gene matches: 1. DNA of the CDR3: TGTGCCAGCAGCCAAGAGGGGACTAGCGGGGCAGATACGCAGTATTTT. Protein sequence: CASSQEGTSGADTQYF.

The chain combines TRBV28 with TRBJ2-6, with D perhaps matching TRBD1 (6 bases). Trimming left V 6 bases short and J 2 bases short, with 11 bases between. This CDR3 is 15 amino acids long. Germline V gives CDR1 MDHEN, CDR2 SYDVKM. This CDR3 is CASRAGEAGANVLTF. The DNA of the CDR3 is TGTGCCAGCAGAGCAGGGGAAGCTGGGGCCAACGTCCTGACTTTC.

The V and J genes are TRBV11-3 and TRBJ1-1; 7 bases fit TRBD1. The CDR3 has 15 residues. Trimming cost V 6 bases and J 1 base; bases outside gene matches: 8. Germline V gene data show CDR1 as SGHNT and CDR2 as YENEEA. The CDR3: CASSYGGTANTEAFF. The CDR3 nucleotides are TGTGCCAGCAGTTATGGCGGGACAGCGAACACTGAAGCTTTCTTT.

For the CDR3, the DNA is TGTGCCAGTAGTATAATTAGAGAGAATAGCGCGTATGAGCAGTTCTTC. As protein: CASSIIRENSAYEQFF. The chain couples TRBV19 to TRBJ2-1; a possible D gene is TRBD2 (5 bases). V lost 2 bases to trimming and J lost 8 bases, with 19 bases between them. Germline values: CDR1 LNHDA, CDR2 SQIVND (reference sequence). The CDR3 consists of 16 residues.

The chain has TRBV6-1 and TRBJ1-1; D is unclear. CDR1 and CDR2 from the germline V gene are MNHNS and SASEGT. The CDR3 is 17 amino acids. V gave up 1 base and J gave up 3 bases, with 18 bases separating them. The CDR3 here is CASSEGYLDYKDTEAFF. The CDR3 nucleotides read TGTGCCAGCAGTGAAGGATATCTAGACTATAAGGACACTGAAGCTTTCTTT.

The gene calls are TRBV27 and TRBJ2-1, with a tentative D call TRBD1 (6 bases). V lost 5 bases, J lost 10 bases, and 15 bases lay in between. The germline gives CDR1 MNHEY, CDR2 SMNVEV (reference sequence). This CDR3 is 13 amino acids long. The CDR3 region has the DNA TGTGCCAGCAGTGAGCGACCAGGGGCCGAGCAGTTCTTC. It codes for CASSERPGAEQFF.

This rearrangement joins TRBV18 to TRBJ1-2; D possibly corresponds to TRBD1 (6 bases). Germline assignment: CDR1 KGHSH and CDR2 LQKENI. The V end lost 3 bases, the J end lost 4 bases, and 12 bases lay between the germline ends. The CDR3 extends over 14 amino acids. CDR3 sequence: CASSPDTDSYGYTF. The CDR3 DNA follows: TGTGCCAGCTCACCCGATACGGACAGCTATGGCTACACCTTC.